This T cell receptor beta chain appears in the sequencing data of a study of OX40 agonist ivuxolimab in advanced cancers. Notes on the research overall: Ivuxolimab was a fully human IgG2 agonistic monoclonal antibody targeting the costimulatory receptor OX40 (CD134). Intravenous ivuxolimab was administered to patients every 2 weeks at six dose levels: 0.01, 0.1, 0.3, 1.5, 3 and 10 mg/kg. Of the roughly 52 patients in dose escalation, 19 had hepatocellular carcinoma, roughly 15 had melanoma, 9 had renal cell carcinoma and 9 had head and neck cancer. In the dose-escalation cohort, more than 75% of patients were male, and the mean age was roughly 60 years, with a range of 23 to 79. Patients were allowed to have had prior anti-PD-1, anti-PD-L1 or anti-CTLA-4 therapy, and approximately 41% of the dose-escalation patients had previously received checkpoint inhibitors. Three dose-escalation patients achieved partial responses, one with hepatocellular carcinoma and two with cutaneous melanoma. The purpose of peripheral TCRbeta sequencing was to test whether ivuxolimab changed TCR sequence diversity and led to clonal T-cell expansion. The monotherapy dose-escalation portion (N ≈ 55 patients) of the phase I ivuxolimab trial is reported in the paper. Broader findings and caveats from the paper: In partial responders in the 0.1-3.0 mg/kg groups, normalized peripheral clonal expansion was found to be among the lowest, especially among CD8+ T cells. Low levels of normalized T-cell clonal expansion were also seen in some patients who did not respond. The antigen specificity of the peripheral T cells that underwent clonal expansion was not determined. At doses from 0.1 to 3.0 mg/kg, clonal expansion was seen in both CD4+ and CD8+ blood T cells between baseline and week 6. After ivuxolimab, expanded clones were on average more numerous among CD8+ T cells than among CD4+ T cells.

The trial excluded patients who had a history of autoimmune disease or were on systemic immunosuppression. Peripheral blood for TCR sequencing was collected from all dose cohorts at baseline, on cycle 4 day 1, and on cycle 7 day 1. Samples came from an open-label, multicenter, first-in-human phase I dose-escalation trial of ivuxolimab. Adults with locally advanced or metastatic melanoma, renal cell carcinoma, hepatocellular carcinoma or head and neck squamous cell carcinoma were enrolled in the trial. Before TCR sequencing, CD4+ T cells and CD8+ T cells were sorted from peripheral blood as separate populations. This clone was observed a few times. Which antigen it targets is not known. No much larger clone is present one base from it, and per-base qualities are unavailable. For sequencing of the TCRbeta CDR3 region, genomic DNA was extracted from the sorted cells. The immunoSEQ Assay was used to sequence the TCRbeta CDR3 regions. The table was pulled from immuneACCESS by TCRdb, which kept in-frame rearrangements only. Such tables lose some clones; where checked, under half of the loss comes from unresolved V genes, and the rest has no known cause. This sample gives around 76,000 clones in total; roughly nine tenths of them show up just once. The ten largest clonotypes hold roughly 8% of the sample.

CDR1 and CDR2 (GTSNPN, SVGIG) derive from the germline V gene (reference sequence). The CDR3 has 14 amino acids, counting the end cysteine and phenylalanine. Only the CDR3 portion is preserved as DNA: 42 bases, with reading frame beginning at the first base. V and J are truncated by 5 bases and 7 bases respectively, leaving an intervening sequence of 15 bases. The chain is made from TRBV30 and TRBJ1-6; D gene: possibly TRBD1, on 6 matching bases. The sample in question was CD4+ or CD8+ T cells sorted from blood, obtained in a trial of the OX40 agonist ivuxolimab. The sequence was obtained from an adult with an advanced solid tumor such as melanoma, head and neck, liver or kidney cancer. DNA sequence: TGTGCCTGGCAGCTCCCAGGGGAGAATTCACCCCTCCACTTT. Its amino acids are CAWQLPGENSPLHF. The entire variable domain, with the stretches around the CDR3 drawn from the reference TRBV30 and TRBJ1-6 proteins, is SQTIHQWPATLVQPVGSPLSLECTVEGTSNPNLYWYRQAAGRGLQLLFYSVGIGQISSEVPQNLSASRPQDRQFILSSKKLLLSDSGFYLCAWQLPGENSPLHFGNGTRLTVT.